A selection of T cell receptor beta chains follows, all from one sample in a study of OX40 agonist ivuxolimab in advanced cancers. Profiled with immunoSEQ multiplex PCR; TCRdb holds only in-frame clones, not every one. The sample contains under 80,000 clones, less than 90% of which appear only once. Sequenced material: CD4+ or CD8+ T cells sorted from blood, taken in a trial of the OX40 agonist ivuxolimab. Every receptor here comes from an adult with an advanced solid tumor such as melanoma, head and neck, liver or kidney cancer. CDR3s leave out the opening cysteine and the closing phenylalanine or tryptophan. Fields, in order: V gene, CDR3 protein.

V gene: TRBV25-1; CDR3 protein: ASSESGGGVTNYGYT
V gene: TRBV6-1; CDR3 protein: ASSVQGDQQPQH
V gene: TRBV7-2; CDR3 protein: ASSLTGGYSNQPQH
V gene: TRBV6-5; CDR3 protein: ASSSTHATEGQF
V gene: TRBV7-9; CDR3 protein: ASTPQEDTEAF
V gene: TRBV7-2; CDR3 protein: ASSLRSAQNTGELF
V gene: TRBV13; CDR3 protein: ASSEDGEGYT
V gene: TRBV5-4; CDR3 protein: ASSGGQEENYGYT
V gene: TRBV9; CDR3 protein: ASSVNGEQY
V gene: TRBV5-1; CDR3 protein: ASSLEGGSNQPQH
V gene: TRBV7-9; CDR3 protein: ASSFTRQGNSYEQY
V gene: TRBV4-2; CDR3 protein: ASSQVASRNTGELF
V gene: TRBV15; CDR3 protein: ATSHPPRGSAEAF
V gene: TRBV5-1; CDR3 protein: ASSSGTSRVGELF
V gene: TRBV28; CDR3 protein: ASSFDSQRGYT
V gene: TRBV5-8; CDR3 protein: ASSPWRLERGVQETQY
V gene: TRBV6-5; CDR3 protein: ASPSNSPLH
V gene: TRBV29-1; CDR3 protein: SVVGQGEGYT
V gene: TRBV9; CDR3 protein: ASSSTGYATNEKLF
V gene: TRBV30; CDR3 protein: AWSVRGTGVTYGYT
V gene: TRBV7-9; CDR3 protein: ASAVEKIYGYT
V gene: TRBV7-3; CDR3 protein: ASIPGLGLAEETQY